The source of this T cell receptor beta chain is a study of PD-L1 blockade in urothelial cancer. Study-wide background: Patients had been given 0 to 3 earlier chemotherapy regimens. Typically, measured as a median, blood samples had about 140,000 T cells.

Documented time point: peripheral blood 6 weeks after treatment start. Only one count was recorded for this clone. The data were produced by immunoSEQ multiplex PCR, yet TCRdb's version contains in-frame clones alone and is incomplete. Among 30,000 or so clones listed, 70% to 90% were seen once. The sequenced sample was PBMCs, obtained around atezolizumab (anti-PD-L1) treatment. This clonotype was sampled from a man older than 75 with urothelial cancer.

The CDR3 loop reads CAINRGNYNEQFF. CDR3 sequence (DNA): TGTGCCATCAATAGAGGGAACTACAATGAGCAGTTCTTC. The chain combines TRBV10-3 with TRBJ2-1; TRBD2 is a possible D gene (5 bases). CDR1 is ENHRY and CDR2 is SYGVKD in the germline V gene. This CDR3 comprises 13 residues. The V end lost 7 bases, the J end lost 3 bases, and 10 bases lay between the germline ends.